This entry lists 18 T cell receptor beta chains sequenced from one sample in a study of blood T cells in healthy people across ages. Primers used in a second PCR of about 7 to 12 cycles were a sample-barcoded 5' primer and a J-beta primer mix. TCRdb ran MiXCR on the 5' RACE reads and lists one entry per CDR3 protein. The repertoire consists of 650,000 to 700,000 distinct CDR3 sequences, with under 65% occurring once and the leading ten covering about 13%. Sequencing was carried out using blood. These receptors were obtained from a woman aged 80 or older in good health.

The rearrangement links TRBV12-3 or TRBV12-4 to TRBJ2-5; D remains unclear. The CDR3 is 13 amino acids. V was shortened by 3 bases and J by 5 bases, with 10 bases between the two germline ends. CDR3 in DNA: TGTGCCAGCAGTTTCCAAGTCTTTGAGACCCAGTACTTC. This codes for CASSFQVFETQYF.

This chain links TRBV7-3 with TRBJ1-1; no firm D call. Germline assignment: CDR1 SGHTA and CDR2 FQGTGA. V shed 4 bases and J shed 1 base, with 22 bases lying between them. This CDR3 has 18 residues. The CDR3 loop reads CASSSSGAPPGTNTEAFF. Written as DNA, the CDR3 is TGTGCCAGCAGCTCCTCCGGAGCCCCCCCGGGAACGAACACTGAAGCTTTCTTT.

This clonotype was observed a few times. The chain couples TRBV6-2 or TRBV6-3 to TRBJ2-7, with D unclear. Germline CDR1 is MNHEY and CDR2 is SVGEGT. V was cut by 7 bases and J by 7 bases, with 17 bases left in between. This CDR3 comprises 13 residues. This CDR3 is CASNRAAYNEQYF. CDR3 DNA: TGTGCCAGCAACCGGGCGGCCTACAATGAGCAGTACTTC.

The chain employs TRBV6-2 or TRBV6-3 and TRBJ1-2, with no clear D. Germline V gives CDR1 MNHEY, CDR2 SVGEGT. The CDR3 extends over 12 amino acids. V was clipped by 3 bases and J by 3 bases, with 5 bases between them. CDR3 nucleotides: TGTGCCAGCAGTTATGGGGACTATGGCTACACCTTC. Translated, it gives CASSYGDYGYTF.

Note on this clonotype: This may be a read error: a much more frequent sequence differs by one nucleotide. The rearrangement links TRBV11-2 to TRBJ2-3, with 7 positions matching TRBD1. Germline V lookup: CDR1 SGHAT, CDR2 FQNNGV. This CDR3 comprises 15 residues. CDR3 sequence (DNA): TGTGCCAGCAGCCCCCGGCCAGGGGGAGCAGATGCGCAGTATTTT. Translating gives CASSPRPGGADAQYF.

Turning to this clonotype: It may be a read error: a sequence one base away is much more abundant. The chain combines TRBV7-9 with TRBJ2-1; D is perhaps TRBD2 (6 bases). V was trimmed by 1 base and J by 2 bases, leaving 9 bases between them. CDR1 SEHNR and CDR2 FQNEAQ come from the germline V gene (reference sequence). The CDR3 has 15 amino acids. This CDR3 reads CASSLGGEAYNEQFF. Written as DNA, the CDR3 is TGTGCCAGCAGCTTAGGGGGGGAGGCCTACAATGAGCAGTTCTTC. Together with reference TRBV7-9 and TRBJ2-1, the CDR3 gives the full variable domain: DTGVSQNPRHKITKRGQNVTFRCDPISEHNRLYWYRQTLGQGPEFLTYFQNEAQLEKSRLLSDRFSAERPKGSFSTLEIQRTEQGDSAMYLCASSLGGEAYNEQFFGPGTRLTVL.

A single count supports this clonotype. This chain connects TRBV29-1 to TRBJ2-7; D possibly matches TRBD1 or TRBD2 (5 bases each). This CDR3 has 12 amino acids. Germline V gene sequence: CDR1 SQVTM, CDR2 ANQGSEA. V was trimmed by 0 bases and J by 12 bases, leaving 15 bases between them. The CDR3 nucleotides are TGCAGCGTTGAAGATCATAGCTACGGGGCGTACTTC. It specifies CSVEDHSYGAYF.

The chain has TRBV20-1 and TRBJ2-5; D gene ambiguous. Germline V gene sequence: CDR1 DFQATT, CDR2 SNEGSKA (reference sequence). Trimming stripped 0 bases from V and 4 bases from J, with 12 bases between. The CDR3 consists of 14 residues. The DNA of the CDR3 is TGCAGTGCTAGAGACTTGACCCCTCCAGAGACCCAGTACTTC. Encoded protein: CSARDLTPPETQYF.

The CDR3 sequence: CSVEDPPEAFF. CDR3 bases: TGCAGCGTTGAAGATCCCCCTGAAGCTTTCTTT. The genes are TRBV29-1 and TRBJ1-1; D unclear. Germline V gene data show CDR1 as SQVTM and CDR2 as ANQGSEA. Trimming shortened V by 0 bases and J by 6 bases, and 5 bases separated the two germline ends. The CDR3 is made up of 11 amino acids. Full variable domain (rest looked up from reference TRBV29-1 and TRBJ1-1): SAVISQKPSRDICQRGTSLTIQCQVDSQVTMMFWYRQQPGQSLTLIATANQGSEATYESGFVIDKFPISRPNLTFSTLTVSNMSPEDSSIYLCSVEDPPEAFFGQGTRLTVV.

In its sample, this clonotype was seen a few times. This sequence may be a read error, since a much larger clone differs from it by one base. The chain employs TRBV3-1 and TRBJ2-5; a weak D match, TRBD2 (5 bases). Germline CDR1 reads LGHDT; CDR2 reads YNNKEL (reference sequence). CDR3 length: 14 residues. Trimming removed 4 bases from V and 11 bases from J, with 20 bases in between. The CDR3 sequence is CASSREGLGYEQYF. The CDR3 DNA reads TGTGCCAGCAGCCGAGAGGGCCTTGGGTATGAGCAGTACTTC.

The chain has TRBV27 and TRBJ2-7; D is perhaps TRBD1 or TRBD2 (5 bases each). This CDR3 has 16 residues. Germline V lookup: CDR1 MNHEY, CDR2 SMNVEV (reference sequence). With 6 bases removed from V and 4 bases from J, the gap between germline ends came to 22 bases. CDR3 DNA sequence: TGTGCCAGCAGCCCCTCTTGGGGACGGACGATATACGAGCAGTACTTC. This translates into CASSPSWGRTIYEQYF.

This clonotype was seen more than once but under ten times. The genes are TRBV12-3 or TRBV12-4 and TRBJ1-6, with 7 bases lining up with TRBD1. This CDR3 comprises 15 residues. The junction had 7 bases not matched to a gene; V was cut back by 3 bases and J by 8 bases. The CDR3, as DNA: TGTGCCAGCAGTTTTGCGGTCAGGGGGGATTCACCCCTCCACTTT. Amino acid sequence: CASSFAVRGDSPLHF.

In the case of this clonotype: A read error may explain this, as a much larger clone is one base away. The chain combines TRBV30 with TRBJ2-3, with D unclear. This CDR3 has 13 residues. V lost 1 base and J lost 4, with 9 bases in between. Germline CDR1 is GTSNPN and CDR2 is SVGIG (reference sequence). The chain's CDR3 is CAWSGRVADTQYF. Here the CDR3 DNA reads TGTGCCTGGAGTGGACGAGTGGCAGATACGCAGTATTTT. The full variable domain, its missing parts supplied by reference TRBV30 and TRBJ2-3, is SQTIHQWPATLVQPVGSPLSLECTVEGTSNPNLYWYRQAAGRGLQLLFYSVGIGQISSEVPQNLSASRPQDRQFILSSKKLLLSDSGFYLCAWSGRVADTQYFGPGTRLTVL.

Only one count was recorded for this clonotype. The chain recombines TRBV4-3 with TRBJ2-7, with 9 positions matching TRBD1. Looked up from germline, CDR1 is LGHNA and CDR2 is YSLEER. V lost 0 bases to trimming and J lost 3 bases; unmatched junction nucleotides: 3. The CDR3 has 15 amino acids. CDR3 loop: CASSQDQGQGYEQYF. The CDR3 DNA sequence: TGCGCCAGCAGCCAAGATCAGGGACAGGGCTACGAGCAGTACTTC.

J is TRBJ2-7 and V is TRBV28, with 9 nucleotides matching TRBD1. The last part of the DNA fits TRBJ2-5 better; the J call may be wrong. CDR3 length: 14 amino acids. CDR1 MDHEN and CDR2 SYDVKM come from the germline V gene. Here the CDR3 reads CASHYRGREETQYF. CDR3 bases: TGTGCCAGTCATTACAGGGGGCGCGAGGAGACCCAGTACTTC.

V usage is TRBV7-9 and J usage is TRBJ2-4; 10 bases map to TRBD1. CDR1 is SEHNR and CDR2 is FQNEAQ in the germline V gene (reference sequence). J lost 13 bases, V lost 5 bases, and 14 bases had no gene match. This CDR3 spans 15 amino acids. The DNA for the CDR3 is TGTGCCAGCAGCCAATTCGGGACAGGGGATAATGAGCAGTACTTC. It yields the protein CASSQFGTGDNEQYF.

The chain links TRBV15 to TRBJ2-3; 14 bases line up with TRBD2. The V gene end was trimmed by 1 base and the J gene end by 3 bases; junction bases not matched to a gene: 3. Germline assignment: CDR1 LNHNV and CDR2 YYDKDF (reference sequence). The length of the CDR3 is 17 residues. CDR3 sequence (DNA): TGTGCCACCAGCAGAGTGAGACTAGCGGGGGGGACAGATACGCAGTATTTT. It is translated as CATSRVRLAGGTDTQYF.

This chain joins TRBV12-3 or TRBV12-4 and TRBJ2-3; maybe TRBD1 (6 bases). The CDR3 consists of 13 residues. Trimming removed 8 bases from V and 2 bases from J, with 11 bases in between. The CDR3 here is CASYRVTTDTQYF. Here the CDR3 DNA reads TGTGCCAGCTACAGGGTTACCACAGATACGCAGTATTTT.